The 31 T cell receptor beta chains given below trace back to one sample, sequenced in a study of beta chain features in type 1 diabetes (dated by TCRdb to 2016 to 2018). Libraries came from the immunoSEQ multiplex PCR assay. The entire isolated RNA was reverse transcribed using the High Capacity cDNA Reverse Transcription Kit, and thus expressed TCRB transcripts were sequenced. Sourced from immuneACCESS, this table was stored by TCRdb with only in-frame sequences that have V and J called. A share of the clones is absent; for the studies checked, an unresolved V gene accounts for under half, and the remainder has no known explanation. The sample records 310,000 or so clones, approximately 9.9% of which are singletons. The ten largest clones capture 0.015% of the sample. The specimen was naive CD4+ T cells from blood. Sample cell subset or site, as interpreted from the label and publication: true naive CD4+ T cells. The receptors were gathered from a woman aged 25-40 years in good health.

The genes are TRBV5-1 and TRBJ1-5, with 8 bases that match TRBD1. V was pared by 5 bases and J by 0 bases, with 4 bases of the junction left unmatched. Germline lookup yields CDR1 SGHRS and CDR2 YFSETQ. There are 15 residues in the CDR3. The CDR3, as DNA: TGCGCCAGCAGTCCGACAGGGGATAGCAATCAGCCCCAGCATTTT. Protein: CASSPTGDSNQPQHF.

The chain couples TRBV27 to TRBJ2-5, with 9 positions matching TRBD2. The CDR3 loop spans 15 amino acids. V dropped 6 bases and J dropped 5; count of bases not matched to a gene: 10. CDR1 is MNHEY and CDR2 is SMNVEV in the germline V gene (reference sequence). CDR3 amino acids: CASSWLAGIGETQYF. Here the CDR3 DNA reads TGTGCCAGCAGCTGGCTAGCGGGAATCGGGGAGACCCAGTACTTC.

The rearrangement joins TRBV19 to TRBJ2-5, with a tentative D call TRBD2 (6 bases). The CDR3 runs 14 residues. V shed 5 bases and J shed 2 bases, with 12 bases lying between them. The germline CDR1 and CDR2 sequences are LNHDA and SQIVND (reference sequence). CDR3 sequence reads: CASSPAGRQETQYF. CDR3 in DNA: TGTGCCAGTAGTCCGGCGGGACGACAAGAGACCCAGTACTTC. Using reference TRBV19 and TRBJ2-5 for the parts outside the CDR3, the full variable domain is DGGITQSPKYLFRKEGQNVTLSCEQNLNHDAMYWYRQDPGQGLRLIYYSQIVNDFQKGDIAEGYSVSREKKESFPLTVTSAQKNPTAFYLCASSPAGRQETQYFGPGTRLLVL.

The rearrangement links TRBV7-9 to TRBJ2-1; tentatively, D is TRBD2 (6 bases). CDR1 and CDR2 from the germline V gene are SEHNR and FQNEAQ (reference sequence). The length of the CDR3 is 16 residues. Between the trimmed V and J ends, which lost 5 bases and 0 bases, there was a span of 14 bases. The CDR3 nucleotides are TGTGCCAGCAGCCGTTCTAAGCGGGTCTCCTACAATGAGCAGTTCTTC. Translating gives CASSRSKRVSYNEQFF. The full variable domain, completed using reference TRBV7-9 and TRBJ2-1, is DTGVSQNPRHKITKRGQNVTFRCDPISEHNRLYWYRQTLGQGPEFLTYFQNEAQLEKSRLLSDRFSAERPKGSFSTLEIQRTEQGDSAMYLCASSRSKRVSYNEQFFGPGTRLTVL.

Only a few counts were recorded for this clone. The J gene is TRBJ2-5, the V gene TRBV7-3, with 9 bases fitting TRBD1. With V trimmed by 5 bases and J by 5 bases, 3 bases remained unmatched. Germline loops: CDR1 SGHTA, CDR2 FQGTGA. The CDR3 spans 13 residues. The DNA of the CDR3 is TGTGCCAGCAGCCTCGACAGGGGGGAGACCCAGTACTTC. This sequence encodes CASSLDRGETQYF.

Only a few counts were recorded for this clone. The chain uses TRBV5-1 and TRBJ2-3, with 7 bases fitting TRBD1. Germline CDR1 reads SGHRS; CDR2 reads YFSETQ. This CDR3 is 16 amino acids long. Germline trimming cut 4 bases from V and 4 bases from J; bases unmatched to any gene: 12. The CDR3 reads CASSREGQEVADTQYF. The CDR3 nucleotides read TGCGCCAGCAGCCGGGAAGGACAGGAGGTAGCAGATACGCAGTATTTT.

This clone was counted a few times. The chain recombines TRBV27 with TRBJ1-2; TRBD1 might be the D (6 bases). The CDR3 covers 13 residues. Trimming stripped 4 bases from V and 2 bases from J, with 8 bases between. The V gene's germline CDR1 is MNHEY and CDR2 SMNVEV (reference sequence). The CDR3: CASSSQGNYGYTF. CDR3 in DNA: TGTGCCAGCAGTTCGCAGGGGAACTATGGCTACACCTTC.

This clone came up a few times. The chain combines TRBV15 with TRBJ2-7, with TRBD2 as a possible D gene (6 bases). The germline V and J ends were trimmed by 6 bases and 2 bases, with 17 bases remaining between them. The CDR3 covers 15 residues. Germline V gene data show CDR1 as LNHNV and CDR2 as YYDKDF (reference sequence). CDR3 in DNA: TGTGCCACCAGTCCTAGGGCCCTAGCGACCTACGAGCAGTACTTC. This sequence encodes CATSPRALATYEQYF. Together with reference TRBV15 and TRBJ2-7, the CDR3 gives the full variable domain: DAMVIQNPRYQVTQFGKPVTLSCSQTLNHNVMYWYQQKSSQAPKLLFHYYDKDFNNEADTPDNFQSRRPNTSFCFLDIRSPGLGDTAMYLCATSPRALATYEQYFGPGTRLTVT.

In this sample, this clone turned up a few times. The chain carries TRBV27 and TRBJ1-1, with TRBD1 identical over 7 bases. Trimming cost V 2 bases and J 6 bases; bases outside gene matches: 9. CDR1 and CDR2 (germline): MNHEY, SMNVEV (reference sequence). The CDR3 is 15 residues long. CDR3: CASSLMTGQEAEAFF. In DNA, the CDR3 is TGTGCCAGCAGTTTAATGACAGGGCAAGAGGCTGAAGCTTTCTTT.

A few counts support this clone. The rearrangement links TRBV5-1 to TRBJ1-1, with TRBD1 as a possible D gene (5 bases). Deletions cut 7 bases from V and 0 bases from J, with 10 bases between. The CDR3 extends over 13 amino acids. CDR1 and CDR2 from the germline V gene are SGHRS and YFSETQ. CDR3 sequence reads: CASSGRVNTEAFF. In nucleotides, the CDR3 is TGCGCCAGCTCGGGCAGGGTGAACACTGAAGCTTTCTTT. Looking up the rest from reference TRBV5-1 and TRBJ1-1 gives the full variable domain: KAGVTQTPRYLIKTRGQQVTLSCSPISGHRSVSWYQQTPGQGLQFLFEYFSETQRNKGNFPGRFSGRQFSNSRSEMNVSTLELGDSALYLCASSGRVNTEAFFGQGTRLTVV.

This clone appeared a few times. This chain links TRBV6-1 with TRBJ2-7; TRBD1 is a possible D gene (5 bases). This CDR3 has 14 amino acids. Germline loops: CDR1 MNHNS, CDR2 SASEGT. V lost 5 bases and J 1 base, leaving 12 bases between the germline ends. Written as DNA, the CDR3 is TGTGCCAGCAGTTCCCAGGGTGAGTCCTACGAGCAGTACTTC. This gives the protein CASSSQGESYEQYF.

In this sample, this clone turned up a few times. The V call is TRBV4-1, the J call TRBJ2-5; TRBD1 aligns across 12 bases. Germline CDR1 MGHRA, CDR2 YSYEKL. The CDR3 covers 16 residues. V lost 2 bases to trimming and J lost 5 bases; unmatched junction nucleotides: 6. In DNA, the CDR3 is TGCGCCAGCAGCCAACCCGGGACAGGGGGCATGGAGACCCAGTACTTC. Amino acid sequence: CASSQPGTGGMETQYF.

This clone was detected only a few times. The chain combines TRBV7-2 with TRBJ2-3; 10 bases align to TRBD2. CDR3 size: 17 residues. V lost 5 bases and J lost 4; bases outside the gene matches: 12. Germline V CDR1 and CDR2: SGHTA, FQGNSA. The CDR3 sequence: CASSPRGLAGAADTQYF. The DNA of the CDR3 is TGTGCCAGCAGCCCTAGAGGGCTAGCGGGAGCGGCAGATACGCAGTATTTT. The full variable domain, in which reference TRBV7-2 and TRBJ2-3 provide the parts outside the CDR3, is GAGVSQSPSNKVTEKGKDVELRCDPISGHTALYWYRQSLGQGLEFLIYFQGNSAPDKSGLPSDRFSAERTGGSVSTLTIQRTQQEDSAVYLCASSPRGLAGAADTQYFGPGTRLTVL.

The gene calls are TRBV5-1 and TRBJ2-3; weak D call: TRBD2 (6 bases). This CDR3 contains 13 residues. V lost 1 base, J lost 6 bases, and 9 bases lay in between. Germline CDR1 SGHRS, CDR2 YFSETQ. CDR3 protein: CASSLRGTDTQYF. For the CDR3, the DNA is TGCGCCAGCAGCTTGCGGGGGACCGATACGCAGTATTTT.

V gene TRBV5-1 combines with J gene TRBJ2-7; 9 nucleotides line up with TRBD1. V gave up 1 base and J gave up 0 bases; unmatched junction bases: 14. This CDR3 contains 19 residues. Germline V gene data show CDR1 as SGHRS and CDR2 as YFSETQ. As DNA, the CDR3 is TGCGCCAGCAGCTTGTCGGTTTGGACTGAGGACAGGGGCTCCTACGAGCAGTACTTC. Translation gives CASSLSVWTEDRGSYEQYF.

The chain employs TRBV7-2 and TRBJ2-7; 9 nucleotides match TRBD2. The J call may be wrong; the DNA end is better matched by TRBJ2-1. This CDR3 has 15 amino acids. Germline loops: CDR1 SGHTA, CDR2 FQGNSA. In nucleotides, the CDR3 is TGTGCCAGCAGCTTAGTGGTAGCGGGGGATAGCGAGCAGTTCTTC. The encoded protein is CASSLVVAGDSEQFF.

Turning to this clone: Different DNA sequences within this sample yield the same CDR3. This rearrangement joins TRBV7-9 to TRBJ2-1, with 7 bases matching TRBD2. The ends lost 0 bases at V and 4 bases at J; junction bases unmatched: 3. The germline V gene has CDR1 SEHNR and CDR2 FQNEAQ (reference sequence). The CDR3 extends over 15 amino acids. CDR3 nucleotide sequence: TGTGCCAGCAGCTTAGCGCTAGCGGAATACAATGAGCAGTTCTTC. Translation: CASSLALAEYNEQFF.

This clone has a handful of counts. CDR3 DNA: TGTGCCAGCAGCCTGAGCCGAAATCAGCCCCAGCATTTT. Translated: CASSLSRNQPQHF. The chain is built from TRBV5-8 and TRBJ1-5, with D unclear. CDR3 size: 13 residues. Trimming removed 4 bases from V and 4 bases from J, with 9 bases in between. Germline CDR1 and CDR2: SGHTS and YDEGEE.

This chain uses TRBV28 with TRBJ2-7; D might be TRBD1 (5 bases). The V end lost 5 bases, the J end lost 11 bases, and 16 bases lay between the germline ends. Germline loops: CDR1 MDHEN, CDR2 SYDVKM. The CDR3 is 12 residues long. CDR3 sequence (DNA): TGTGCCAGCAGTACCCCGACAGAGGTGAAGTACTTC. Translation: CASSTPTEVKYF.

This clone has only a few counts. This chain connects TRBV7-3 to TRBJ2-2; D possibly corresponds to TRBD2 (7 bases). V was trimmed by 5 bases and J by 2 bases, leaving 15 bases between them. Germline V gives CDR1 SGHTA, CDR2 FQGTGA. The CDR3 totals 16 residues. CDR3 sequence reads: CASSPRGGKNTGELFF. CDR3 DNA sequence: TGTGCCAGCAGCCCCCGCGGGGGCAAAAACACCGGGGAGCTGTTTTTT. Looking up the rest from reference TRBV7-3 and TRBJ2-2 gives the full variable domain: GAGVSQTPSNKVTEKGKYVELRCDPISGHTALYWYRQSLGQGPEFLIYFQGTGAADDSGLPNDRFFAVRPEGSVSTLKIQRTERGDSAVYLCASSPRGGKNTGELFFGEGSRLTVL.

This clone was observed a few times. The DNA of the CDR3 is TGTGCCTGGAGTGCAGGGGGCGCGGAGACCCAGTACTTC. Encoded protein: CAWSAGGAETQYF. The rearrangement uses TRBV30 and TRBJ2-5; TRBD1 matches at 8 bases. The V gene's germline CDR1 is GTSNPN and CDR2 SVGIG (reference sequence). The CDR3 has 13 amino acids. J lost 5 bases, V lost 1 base, and 3 bases had no gene match.

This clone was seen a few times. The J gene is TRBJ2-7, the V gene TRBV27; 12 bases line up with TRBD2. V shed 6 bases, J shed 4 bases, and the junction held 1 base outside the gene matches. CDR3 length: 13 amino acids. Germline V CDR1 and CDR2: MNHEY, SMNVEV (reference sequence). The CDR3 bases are TGTGCCAGCAGGACTAGCGGGGGATACGAGCAGTACTTC. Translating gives CASRTSGGYEQYF.

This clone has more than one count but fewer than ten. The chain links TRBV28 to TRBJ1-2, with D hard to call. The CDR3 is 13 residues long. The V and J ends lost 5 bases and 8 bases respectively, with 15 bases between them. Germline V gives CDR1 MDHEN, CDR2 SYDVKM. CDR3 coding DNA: TGTGCCAGCAGTCAGGACGGGGTCGAGGGCTACACCTTC. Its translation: CASSQDGVEGYTF.

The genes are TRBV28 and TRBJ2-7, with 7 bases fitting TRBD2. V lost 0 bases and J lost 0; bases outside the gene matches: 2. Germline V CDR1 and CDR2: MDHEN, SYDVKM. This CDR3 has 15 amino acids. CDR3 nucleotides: TGTGCCAGCAGTTTATGGGTAGCGGGCTCCTACGAGCAGTACTTC. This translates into CASSLWVAGSYEQYF.

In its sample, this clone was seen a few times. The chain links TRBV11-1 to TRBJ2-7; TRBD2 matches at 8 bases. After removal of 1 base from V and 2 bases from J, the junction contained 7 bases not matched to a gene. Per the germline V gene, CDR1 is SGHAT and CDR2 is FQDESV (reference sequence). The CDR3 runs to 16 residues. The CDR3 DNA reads TGTGCCAGCAGCTTAGTTCTCACTAGCGGCACCTACGAGCAGTACTTC. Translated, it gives CASSLVLTSGTYEQYF.

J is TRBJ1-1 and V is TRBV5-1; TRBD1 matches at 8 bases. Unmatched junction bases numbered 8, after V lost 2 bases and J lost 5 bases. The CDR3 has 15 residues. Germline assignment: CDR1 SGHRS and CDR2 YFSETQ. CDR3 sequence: CASSFGTGSDTEAFF. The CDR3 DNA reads TGCGCCAGCAGCTTCGGGACAGGATCGGATACTGAAGCTTTCTTT.

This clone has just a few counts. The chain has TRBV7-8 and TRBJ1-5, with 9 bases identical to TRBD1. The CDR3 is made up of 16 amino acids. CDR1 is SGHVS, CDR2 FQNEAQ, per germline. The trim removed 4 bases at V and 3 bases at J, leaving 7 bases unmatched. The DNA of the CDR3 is TGTGCCAGCAGCTCAGCCGGGACAGGGAACAATCAGCCCCAGCATTTT. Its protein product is CASSSAGTGNNQPQHF.

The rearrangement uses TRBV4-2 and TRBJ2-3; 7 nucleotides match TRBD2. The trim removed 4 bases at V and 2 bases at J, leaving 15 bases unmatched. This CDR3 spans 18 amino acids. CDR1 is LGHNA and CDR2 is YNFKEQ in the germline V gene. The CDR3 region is CASSLSISSGAFTDTQYF. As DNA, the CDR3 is TGTGCCAGCAGCCTCTCCATTTCCAGCGGGGCATTCACAGATACGCAGTATTTT.

The CDR3 DNA is TGTGCCAGCAGCCAAGATTCCGCGGGGGGTGGAGGGAACACTGAAGCTTTCTTT. It yields the protein CASSQDSAGGGGNTEAFF. J is TRBJ1-1 and V is TRBV4-2, with D maybe TRBD1 (5 bases). The CDR3 has 18 amino acids. The germline CDR1 and CDR2 sequences are LGHNA and YNFKEQ. Trimming left V 0 bases short and J 1 base short, with 18 bases between.

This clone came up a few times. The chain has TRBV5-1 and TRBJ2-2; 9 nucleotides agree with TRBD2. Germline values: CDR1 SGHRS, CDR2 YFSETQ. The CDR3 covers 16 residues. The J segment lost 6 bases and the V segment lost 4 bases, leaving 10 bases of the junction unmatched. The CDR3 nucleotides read TGCGCCAGCAGCGTGACTAGCGGTTCAAACGCCGGGGAGCTGTTTTTT. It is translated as CASSVTSGSNAGELFF. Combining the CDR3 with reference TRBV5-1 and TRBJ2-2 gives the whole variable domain KAGVTQTPRYLIKTRGQQVTLSCSPISGHRSVSWYQQTPGQGLQFLFEYFSETQRNKGNFPGRFSGRQFSNSRSEMNVSTLELGDSALYLCASSVTSGSNAGELFFGEGSRLTVL.

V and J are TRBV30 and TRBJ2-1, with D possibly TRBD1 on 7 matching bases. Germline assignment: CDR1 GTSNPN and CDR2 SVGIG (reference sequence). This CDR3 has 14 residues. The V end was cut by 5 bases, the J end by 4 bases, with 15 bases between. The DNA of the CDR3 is TGTGCCTGGCAGGGGGGCGATTTGTACAATGAGCAGTTCTTC. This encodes CAWQGGDLYNEQFF.